This T cell receptor beta chain derives from a study of metastatic and nonmetastatic thyroid tumors. Background on the study: A comparison of repertoires was made across blood and tumor or nodule tissue from malignant and benign thyroid patients. Findings and caveats of the study: Reportedly, malignant thyroid tumors had significantly higher TCR beta diversity than benign nodules, in blood and tumor.

This clone has only a few counts. Antigen unknown. Until they underwent thyroid surgery, no patient had received any treatment. Germline CDR1 is MNHNS and CDR2 is SASEGT. Trimming stripped 3 bases from V and 4 bases from J, with 22 bases between. The CDR3 has 18 amino acids. Under the authors' procedure: Clinicopathological groups of papillary thyroid cancer showed CDR3 differences that were used to build a distant-metastasis classifier. TCRdb called clones again from the PCR reads with MiXCR. TCRdb's processing, not the study's, gives the V and J calls here. This table holds 45,000 to 60,000 clones, approximately 15% found once.

V gene TRBV6-1 combines with J gene TRBJ2-1; D is perhaps TRBD2 (5 bases). The TCR sequence derives from a female donor with papillary thyroid cancer or a benign thyroid nodule (not recorded which). Some clones in this sample may be carry-over from other donors' samples. The specimen was blood. The CDR3 loop is CASSDGLSGSSVYNEQFF. In DNA form, the CDR3 reads TGTGCCAGCAGTGACGGTCTATCGGGAAGTTCCGTATACAATGAGCAGTTCTTC.